This T cell receptor beta chain appears in the sequencing data of a study of shared clonotypes between healthy human individuals. Study-level findings and limits: In the sorted subsets, rarefaction showed sequencing was incomplete despite large depth. Generally, estimated richness proved larger in naive subsets than it did in memory subsets. Donor clonotype sharing was expected to depend on sequencing depth.

Cells designated naive CD8 were CD45RO-negative and were positively selected for CCR7, with terminally differentiated effector memory CD45RA+ cells excluded. V lost 5 bases to trimming and J lost 6 bases; unmatched junction nucleotides: 9. Germline V gene sequence: CDR1 MNHEY, CDR2 SMNVEV (reference sequence). This CDR3 has 17 residues. 200 ng DNA, tens of thousands of T cell genomes, went into each sorted-subset replicate PCR. Repertoires were generated with immunoSEQ multiplex PCR, while TCRdb's copy carries only in-frame clones and drops some. The sample has roughly 810,000 clones, about 96% seen once. As to this clone: Antigen: not known.

This TCR derives from a man younger than 40 in good health. V is TRBV27 and J is TRBJ2-2; 13 bases align to TRBD2. The sample taken for sequencing was naive CD8+ T cells sorted from blood. This chain's CDR3 is CASSRTSGSSFPGELFF. CDR3 nucleotides: TGTGCCAGCAGTCGGACTAGCGGGAGTTCGTTCCCCGGGGAGCTGTTTTTT.